This T cell receptor beta chain appears in the sequencing data of a study of T cells in Graves' hyperthyroidism and ophthalmopathy. Study-level findings and limits: Classification by a 13 V-J model distinguished ophthalmopathy from stable hyperthyroidism.

Hyperthyroidism, newly diagnosed and lasting under 2 months, affected patients aged 18 to 65. PBMCs were collected from a roughly 10 ml volume of fresh peripheral blood. V dropped 0 bases and J dropped 1 base, with 7 bases sitting between them. The CDR3 is made up of 14 amino acids. The germline gives CDR1 SGHKS, CDR2 YYEKEE (reference sequence). Amplification of TCR beta CDR3 regions used RNA as the template. The TCR CDR3 was amplified in a first-round RT-PCR using the HTBI primer set. TCRdb ran MiXCR on the multiplex PCR reads and lists one entry per CDR3 protein. The profile covers about 420,000 distinct CDR3 sequences, with about 15% appearing a single time and 13% to 15% taken by the ten largest. Ten or more counts support this clonotype. Its antigen is as yet unknown.

Sequencing was performed on blood. The rearrangement joins TRBV5-5 to TRBJ1-1; D is unresolved. The receptor was isolated from a woman younger than 35 with Graves' hyperthyroidism. The DNA for the CDR3 is TGTGCCAGCAGCTTGGACCCAGCGAACACTGAAGCTTTCTTT. Translation: CASSLDPANTEAFF.